The source of this T cell receptor beta chain is a study of blood T cell repertoires in COVID-19. Study information: Acute and convalescent COVID-19 specimens originated in the United States, Italy and Spain. T cells, B-cell-depleted T cells, or PBMCs supplied cDNA or gDNA.

Some clones are missing from TCRdb's copy, which holds only in-frame ones; the method was immunoSEQ multiplex PCR. The sample carries 250,000 to 300,000 clones, about 86% recorded once. Trimming shortened V by 5 bases and J by 9 bases, and 8 bases separated the two germline ends. Germline CDR1 is LNHDA and CDR2 is SQIVND (reference sequence). The CDR3 extends over 11 amino acids. The chain carries TRBV19 and TRBJ2-1; tentatively, D is TRBD1 (5 bases). The source of this sequence is a man at least 80 years old with acute or convalescent COVID-19. Material for sequencing was peripheral blood. Here the CDR3 reads CASSSRVEQFF. CDR3 sequence (DNA): TGTGCCAGTAGTTCCAGGGTTGAGCAGTTCTTC.